This T cell receptor (beta chain) appears in the sequencing data of a study of T-cell reconstitution after alpha-beta-depleted transplantation in children. This sample's TCRbeta library carried unique molecular identifier barcodes. TCRdb independently ran MiXCR on the PCR reads; one entry per CDR3 protein. Among roughly 250,000 distinct CDR3 sequences listed, approximately 8.9% were seen once. The V end lost 3 bases, the J end lost 0 bases, and 13 bases lay between the germline ends. Germline CDR1 reads SGHRS; CDR2 reads YFSETQ. The CDR3 consists of 16 residues. On this clonotype: Its antigen is not known.

General study points: Reportedly, roughly two months post-transplant, alpha-beta T cells arose from several hundred expanded graft clones.

The input for sequencing was PBMCs, mostly from graft donor cells, taken 180 days after TCRalphabeta/CD19-depleted stem cell transplant. This sequence originates from a male patient under 18 who had a stem cell transplant for acute lymphoblastic leukemia, so the T cells may come from the graft donor. The J gene is TRBJ1-3, the V gene TRBV5-1, with D possibly being TRBD1 (5 bases). The CDR3 spells CASSWGTGSSGNTIYF. In DNA form, the CDR3 reads TGCGCCAGCAGCTGGGGGACGGGATCCTCTGGAAACACCATATATTTT.